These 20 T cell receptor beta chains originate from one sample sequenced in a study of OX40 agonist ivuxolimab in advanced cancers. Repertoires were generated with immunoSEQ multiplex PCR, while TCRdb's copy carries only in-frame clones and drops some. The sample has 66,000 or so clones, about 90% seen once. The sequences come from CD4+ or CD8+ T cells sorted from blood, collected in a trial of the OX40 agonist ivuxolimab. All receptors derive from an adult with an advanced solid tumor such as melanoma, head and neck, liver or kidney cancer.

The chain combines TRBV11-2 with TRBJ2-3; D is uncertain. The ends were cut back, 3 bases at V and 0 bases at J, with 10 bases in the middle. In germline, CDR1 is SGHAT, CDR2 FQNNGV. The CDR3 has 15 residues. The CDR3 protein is CASSFSYLSTDTQYF. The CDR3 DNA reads TGTGCCAGCAGCTTTTCCTACCTTAGCACAGATACGCAGTATTTT. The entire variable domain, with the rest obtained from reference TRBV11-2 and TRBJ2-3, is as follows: EAGVAQSPRYKIIEKRQSVAFWCNPISGHATLYWYQQILGQGPKLLIQFQNNGVVDDSQLPKDRFSAERLKGVDSTLKIQPAKLEDSAVYLCASSFSYLSTDTQYFGPGTRLTVL.

The CDR3 DNA is TGTGCCAGCAGTGAACCCTACGAGCAGTACTTC. Amino acids: CASSEPYEQYF. The rearrangement joins TRBV6-5 to TRBJ2-7, with unresolved D. Germline-derived CDR1 and CDR2 are MNHEY and SVGAGI. The CDR3 is 11 residues long. V lost 5 bases, J lost 2 bases, and 4 bases lay in between.

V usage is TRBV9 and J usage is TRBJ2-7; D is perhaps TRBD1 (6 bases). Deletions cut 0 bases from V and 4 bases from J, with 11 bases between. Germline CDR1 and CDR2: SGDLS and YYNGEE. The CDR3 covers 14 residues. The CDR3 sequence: CASSVGQATYEQYF. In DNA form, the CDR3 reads TGTGCCAGCAGCGTAGGACAGGCGACTTACGAGCAGTACTTC.

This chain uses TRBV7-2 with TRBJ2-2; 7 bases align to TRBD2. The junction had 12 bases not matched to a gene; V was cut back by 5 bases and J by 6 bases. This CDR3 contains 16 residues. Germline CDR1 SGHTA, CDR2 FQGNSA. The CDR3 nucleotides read TGTGCCAGCAGCCCACAAGCGGGATCTGACGCCGGGGAGCTGTTTTTT. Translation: CASSPQAGSDAGELFF.

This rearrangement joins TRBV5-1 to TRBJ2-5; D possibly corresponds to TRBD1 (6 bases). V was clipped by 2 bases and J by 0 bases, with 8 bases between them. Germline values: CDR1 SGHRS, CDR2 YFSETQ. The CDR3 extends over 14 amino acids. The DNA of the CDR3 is TGCGCCAGCAGCTTCGGACAGAACCAAGAGACCCAGTACTTC. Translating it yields CASSFGQNQETQYF.

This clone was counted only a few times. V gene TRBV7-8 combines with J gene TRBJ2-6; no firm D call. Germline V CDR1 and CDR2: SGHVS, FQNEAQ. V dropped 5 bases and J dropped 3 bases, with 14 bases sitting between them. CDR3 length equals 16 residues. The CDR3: CASSPPLSSGANVLTF. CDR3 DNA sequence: TGTGCCAGCAGCCCACCCCTTTCAAGTGGGGCCAACGTCCTGACTTTC.

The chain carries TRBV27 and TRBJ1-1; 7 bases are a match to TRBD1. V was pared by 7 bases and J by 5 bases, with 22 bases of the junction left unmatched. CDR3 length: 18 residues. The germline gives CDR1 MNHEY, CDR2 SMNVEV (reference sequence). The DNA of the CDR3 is TGTGCCAGCACCCCCTCTTTTTTGACAGGGAAGATAGGGACTGAAGCTTTCTTT. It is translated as CASTPSFLTGKIGTEAFF.

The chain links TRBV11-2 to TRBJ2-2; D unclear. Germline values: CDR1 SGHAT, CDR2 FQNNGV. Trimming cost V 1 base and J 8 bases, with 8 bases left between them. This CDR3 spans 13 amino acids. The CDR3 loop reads CASSLVNVGELFF. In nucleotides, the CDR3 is TGTGCCAGCAGCTTAGTCAACGTAGGGGAGCTGTTTTTT.

CDR3 amino acids: CASSFDNSYEQYF. The CDR3 coding sequence is TGTGCCAGCAGCTTTGACAACTCCTACGAGCAGTACTTC. V gene TRBV7-8 combines with J gene TRBJ2-7; D remains ambiguous. The germline CDR1 and CDR2 sequences are SGHVS and FQNEAQ. The CDR3 runs to 13 residues. Trimming stripped 3 bases from V and 0 bases from J, with 6 bases between.

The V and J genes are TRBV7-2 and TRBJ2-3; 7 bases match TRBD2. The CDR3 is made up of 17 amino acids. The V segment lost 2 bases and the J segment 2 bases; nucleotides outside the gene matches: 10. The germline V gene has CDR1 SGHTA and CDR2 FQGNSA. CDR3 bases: TGTGCCAGCAGCTTAACGGGCGGGAGTGTCGTCACAGATACGCAGTATTTT. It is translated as CASSLTGGSVVTDTQYF.

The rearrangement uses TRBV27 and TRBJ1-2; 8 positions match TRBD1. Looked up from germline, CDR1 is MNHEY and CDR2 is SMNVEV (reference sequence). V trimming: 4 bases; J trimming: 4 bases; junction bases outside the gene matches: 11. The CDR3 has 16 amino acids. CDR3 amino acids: CASSYSYGQGSYGYTF. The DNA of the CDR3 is TGTGCCAGCAGTTATTCATACGGACAGGGCAGCTATGGCTACACCTTC.

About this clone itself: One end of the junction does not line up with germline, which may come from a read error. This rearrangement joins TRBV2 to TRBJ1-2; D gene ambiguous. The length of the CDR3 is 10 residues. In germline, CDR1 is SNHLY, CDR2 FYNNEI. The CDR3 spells CASSEGLGGF. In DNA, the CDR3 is TGTGCCAGCAGTGAAGGATTGGGAGGATTC.

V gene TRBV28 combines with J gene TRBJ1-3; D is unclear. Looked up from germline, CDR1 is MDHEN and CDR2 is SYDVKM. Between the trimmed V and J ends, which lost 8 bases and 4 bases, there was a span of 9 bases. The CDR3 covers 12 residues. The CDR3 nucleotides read TGTGCCAGCCGCCGGGAGGGAAACACCATATATTTT. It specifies CASRREGNTIYF.

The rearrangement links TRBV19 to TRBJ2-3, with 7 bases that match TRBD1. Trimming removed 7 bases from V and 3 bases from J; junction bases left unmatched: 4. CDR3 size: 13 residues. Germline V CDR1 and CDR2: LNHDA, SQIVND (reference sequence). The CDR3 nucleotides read TGTGCCAGTAAGGCAGGGGGAACAGATACGCAGTATTTT. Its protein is CASKAGGTDTQYF.

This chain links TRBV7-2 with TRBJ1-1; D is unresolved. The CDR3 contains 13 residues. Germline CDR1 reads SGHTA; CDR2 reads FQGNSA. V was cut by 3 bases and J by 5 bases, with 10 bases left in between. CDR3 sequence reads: CASSFGRVTEAFF. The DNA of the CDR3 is TGTGCCAGCAGCTTCGGGAGGGTTACTGAAGCTTTCTTT.

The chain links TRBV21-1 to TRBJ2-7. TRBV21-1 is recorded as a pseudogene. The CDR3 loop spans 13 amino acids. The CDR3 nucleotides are TGTGCCAGCAGCCCAGCCACGGCCTACGAGCAGTACTTC. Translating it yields CASSPATAYEQYF.

CDR3 loop: CASRGTGVINEQFF. The CDR3 region has the DNA TGTGCCAGCAGGGGGACAGGGGTTATTAATGAGCAGTTCTTC. This chain connects TRBV6-5 to TRBJ2-1; the match to TRBD1 covers 10 bases. Germline CDR1 MNHEY, CDR2 SVGAGI. V lost 6 bases to trimming and J lost 7 bases; unmatched junction nucleotides: 6. The length of the CDR3 is 14 residues.

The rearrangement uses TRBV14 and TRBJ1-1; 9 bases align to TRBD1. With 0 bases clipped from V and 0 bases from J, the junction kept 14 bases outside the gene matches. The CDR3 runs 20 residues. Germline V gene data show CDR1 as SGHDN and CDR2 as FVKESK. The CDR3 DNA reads TGTGCCAGCAGCCAAGATAAGGGGACAGGGTGGCGGTCGATGAACACTGAAGCTTTCTTT. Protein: CASSQDKGTGWRSMNTEAFF.

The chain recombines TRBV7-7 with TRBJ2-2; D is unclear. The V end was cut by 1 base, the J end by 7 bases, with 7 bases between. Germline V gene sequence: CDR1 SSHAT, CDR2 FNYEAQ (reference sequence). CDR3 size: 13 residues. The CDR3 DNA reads TGTGCCAGCAGCTTAGAGGGTGGCGGGGAGCTGTTTTTT. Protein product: CASSLEGGGELFF.

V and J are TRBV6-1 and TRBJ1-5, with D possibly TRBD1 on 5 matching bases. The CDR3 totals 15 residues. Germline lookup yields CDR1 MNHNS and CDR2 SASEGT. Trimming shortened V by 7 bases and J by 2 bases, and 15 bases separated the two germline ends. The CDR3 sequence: CASNLWQGGNQPQHF. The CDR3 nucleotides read TGTGCCAGCAACCTATGGCAGGGTGGCAATCAGCCCCAGCATTTT.